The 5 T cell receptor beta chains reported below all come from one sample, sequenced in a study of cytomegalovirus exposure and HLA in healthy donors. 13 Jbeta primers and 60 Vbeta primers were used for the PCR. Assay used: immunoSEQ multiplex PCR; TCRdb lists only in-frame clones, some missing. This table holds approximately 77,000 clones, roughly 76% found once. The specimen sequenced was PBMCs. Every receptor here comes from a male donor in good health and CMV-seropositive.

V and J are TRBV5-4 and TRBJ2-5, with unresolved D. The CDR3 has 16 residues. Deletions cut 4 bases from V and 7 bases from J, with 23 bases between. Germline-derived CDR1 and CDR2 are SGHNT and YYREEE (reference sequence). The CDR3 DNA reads TGTGCCAGCAGCGAGAGAGACACCTTCCCGGCAGGGACCCAGTACTTC. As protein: CASSERDTFPAGTQYF.

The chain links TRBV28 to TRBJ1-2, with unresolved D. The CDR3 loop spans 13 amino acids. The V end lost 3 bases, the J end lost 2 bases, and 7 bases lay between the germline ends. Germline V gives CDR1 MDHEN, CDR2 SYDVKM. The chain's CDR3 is CASSFERNYGYTF. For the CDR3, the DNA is TGTGCCAGCAGTTTCGAACGGAACTATGGCTACACCTTC.

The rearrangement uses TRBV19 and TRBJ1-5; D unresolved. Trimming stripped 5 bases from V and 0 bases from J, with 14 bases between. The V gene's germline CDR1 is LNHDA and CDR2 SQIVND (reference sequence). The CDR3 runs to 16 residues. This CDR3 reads CASSLDFGVSNQPQHF. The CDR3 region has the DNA TGTGCCAGTAGTCTTGACTTCGGCGTTAGCAATCAGCCCCAGCATTTT.

CDR3 sequence (DNA): TGTGCCTGGAGTGGGGGGCAGAGGGAGACCCAGTACTTC. Translated, it gives CAWSGGQRETQYF. This chain joins TRBV30 and TRBJ2-5; D possibly corresponds to TRBD1 (6 bases). Germline CDR1 reads GTSNPN; CDR2 reads SVGIG (reference sequence). V shed 1 base and J shed 5 bases, with 11 bases lying between them. The CDR3 is 13 amino acids. Supplemented by reference TRBV30 and TRBJ2-5, the full variable domain reads SQTIHQWPATLVQPVGSPLSLECTVEGTSNPNLYWYRQAAGRGLQLLFYSVGIGQISSEVPQNLSASRPQDRQFILSSKKLLLSDSGFYLCAWSGGQRETQYFGPGTRLLVL.

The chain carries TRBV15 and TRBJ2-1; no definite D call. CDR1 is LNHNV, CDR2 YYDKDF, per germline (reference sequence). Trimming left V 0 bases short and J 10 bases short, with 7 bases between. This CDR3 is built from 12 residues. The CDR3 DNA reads TGTGCCACCAGCAGAGATCAACAGGAGCAGTTCTTC. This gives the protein CATSRDQQEQFF. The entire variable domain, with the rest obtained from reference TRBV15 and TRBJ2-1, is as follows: DAMVIQNPRYQVTQFGKPVTLSCSQTLNHNVMYWYQQKSSQAPKLLFHYYDKDFNNEADTPDNFQSRRPNTSFCFLDIRSPGLGDTAMYLCATSRDQQEQFFGPGTRLTVL.